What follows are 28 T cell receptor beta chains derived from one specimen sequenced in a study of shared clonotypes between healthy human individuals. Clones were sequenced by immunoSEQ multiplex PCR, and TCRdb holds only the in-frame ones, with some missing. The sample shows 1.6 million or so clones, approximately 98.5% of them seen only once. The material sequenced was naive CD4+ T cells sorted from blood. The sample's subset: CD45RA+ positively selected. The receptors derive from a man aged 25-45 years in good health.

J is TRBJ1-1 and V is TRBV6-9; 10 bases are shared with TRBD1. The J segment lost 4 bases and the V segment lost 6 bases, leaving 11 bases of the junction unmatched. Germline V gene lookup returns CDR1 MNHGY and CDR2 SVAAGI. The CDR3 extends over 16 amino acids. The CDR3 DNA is TGTGCCAGCAGCCGTCCCGGGACAGGGGACACCACTGAAGCTTTCTTT. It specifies CASSRPGTGDTTEAFF.

DNA for the CDR3: TGCGCCAGCAGTCGTCCGGGACTCAGGGAGAATGAGCAGTTCTTC. This codes for CASSRPGLRENEQFF. The gene calls are TRBV10-2 and TRBJ2-1; TRBD2 is a possible D gene (6 bases). The CDR3 consists of 15 residues. The germline gives CDR1 WSHSY, CDR2 SAAADI. V lost 5 bases and J 7 bases, leaving 18 bases between the germline ends.

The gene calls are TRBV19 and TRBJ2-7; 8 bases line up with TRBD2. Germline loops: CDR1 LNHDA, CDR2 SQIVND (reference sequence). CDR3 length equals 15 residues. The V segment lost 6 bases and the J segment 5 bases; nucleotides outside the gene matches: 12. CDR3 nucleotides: TGTGCCAGTAGGAATGCAGCGGGAGCGAACAACGAGCAGTACTTC. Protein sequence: CASRNAAGANNEQYF.

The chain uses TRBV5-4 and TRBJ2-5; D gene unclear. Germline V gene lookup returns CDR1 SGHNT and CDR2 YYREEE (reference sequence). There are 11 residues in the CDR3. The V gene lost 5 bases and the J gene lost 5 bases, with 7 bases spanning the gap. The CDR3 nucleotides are TGTGCCAGCAGTGTGGGCGAGACCCAGTACTTC. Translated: CASSVGETQYF.

The CDR3 DNA reads TGCGCCAGCAGCTTGGAGGGTAATACCTACAATGAGCAGTTCTTC. It is translated as CASSLEGNTYNEQFF. The chain combines TRBV5-1 with TRBJ2-1; D gene uncertain. This CDR3 contains 15 residues. CDR1 is SGHRS and CDR2 is YFSETQ in the germline V gene. The germline V and J ends were trimmed by 0 bases and 2 bases, with 9 bases remaining between them.

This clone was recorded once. CDR3 sequence reads: CASTLGSPGGEAFF. The CDR3 nucleotides read TGTGCCAGCACCCTGGGATCCCCTGGGGGGGAAGCTTTCTTT. V and J are TRBV5-6 and TRBJ1-1, with D possibly TRBD1 on 5 matching bases. The length of the CDR3 is 14 residues. V was trimmed by 6 bases and J by 8 bases, leaving 20 bases between them. Germline V gene data show CDR1 as SGHDT and CDR2 as YYEEEE.

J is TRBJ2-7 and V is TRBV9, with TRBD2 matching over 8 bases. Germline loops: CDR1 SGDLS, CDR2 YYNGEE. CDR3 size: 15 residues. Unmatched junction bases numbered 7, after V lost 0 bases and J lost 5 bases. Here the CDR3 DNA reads TGTGCCAGCAGCGTAGCTGGGGTAGCGGGGCACGAGCAGTACTTC. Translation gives CASSVAGVAGHEQYF.

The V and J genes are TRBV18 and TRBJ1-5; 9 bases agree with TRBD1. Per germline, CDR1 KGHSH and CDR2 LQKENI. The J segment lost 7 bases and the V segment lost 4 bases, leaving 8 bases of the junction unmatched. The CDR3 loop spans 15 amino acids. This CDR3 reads CASSLGTGNYQPQHF. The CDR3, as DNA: TGTGCCAGCTCACTCGGGACAGGGAATTACCAGCCCCAGCATTTT.

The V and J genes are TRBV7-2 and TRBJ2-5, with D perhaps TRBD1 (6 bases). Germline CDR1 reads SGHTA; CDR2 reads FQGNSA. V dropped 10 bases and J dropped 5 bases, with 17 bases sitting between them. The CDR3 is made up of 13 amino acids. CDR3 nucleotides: TGTGCCACCGGACAGCTCGCTTTTGAGACCCAGTACTTC. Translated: CATGQLAFETQYF.

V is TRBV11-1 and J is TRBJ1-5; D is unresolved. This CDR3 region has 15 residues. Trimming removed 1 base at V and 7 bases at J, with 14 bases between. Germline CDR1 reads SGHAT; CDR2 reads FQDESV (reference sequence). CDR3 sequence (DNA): TGTGCCAGCAGCTTAGATTCTACGGGAGGCCAGCCCCAGCATTTT. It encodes CASSLDSTGGQPQHF.

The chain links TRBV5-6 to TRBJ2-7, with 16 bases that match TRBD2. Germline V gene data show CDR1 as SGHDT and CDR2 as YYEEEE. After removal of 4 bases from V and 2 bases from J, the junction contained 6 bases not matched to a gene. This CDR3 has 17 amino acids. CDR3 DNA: TGTGCCAGCAGCCCGGGACTAGCGGGAGGGCTGCCCTACGAGCAGTACTTC. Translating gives CASSPGLAGGLPYEQYF.

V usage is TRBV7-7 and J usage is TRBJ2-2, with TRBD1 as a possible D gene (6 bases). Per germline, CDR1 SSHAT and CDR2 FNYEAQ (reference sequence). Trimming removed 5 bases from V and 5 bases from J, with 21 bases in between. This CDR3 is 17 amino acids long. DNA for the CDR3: TGTGCCAGCAGCCTGAGGGACGTTACAGGGAGTACCGGGGAGCTGTTTTTT. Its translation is CASSLRDVTGSTGELFF.

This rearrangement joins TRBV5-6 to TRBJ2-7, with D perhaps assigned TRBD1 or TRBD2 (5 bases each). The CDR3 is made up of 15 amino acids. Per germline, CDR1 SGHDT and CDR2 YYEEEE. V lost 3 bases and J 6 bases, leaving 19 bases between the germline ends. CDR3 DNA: TGTGCCAGCAGCTGGACCCCCGGGACGTTAAGCGAGCAGTACTTC. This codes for CASSWTPGTLSEQYF.

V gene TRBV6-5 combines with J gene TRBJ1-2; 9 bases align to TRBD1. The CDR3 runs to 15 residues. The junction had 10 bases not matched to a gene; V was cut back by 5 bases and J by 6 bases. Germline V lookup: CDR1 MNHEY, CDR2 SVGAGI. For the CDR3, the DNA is TGTGCCAGCAGTCGACAACAGGGGGCGCGAAATGGCTACACCTTC. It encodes CASSRQQGARNGYTF.

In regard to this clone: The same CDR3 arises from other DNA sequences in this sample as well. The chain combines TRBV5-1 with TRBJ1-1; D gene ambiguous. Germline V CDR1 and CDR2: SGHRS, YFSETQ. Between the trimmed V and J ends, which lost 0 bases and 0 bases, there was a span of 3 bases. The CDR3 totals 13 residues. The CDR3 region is CASSLGLNTEAFF. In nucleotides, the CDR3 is TGCGCCAGCAGCTTGGGTCTGAACACTGAAGCTTTCTTT.

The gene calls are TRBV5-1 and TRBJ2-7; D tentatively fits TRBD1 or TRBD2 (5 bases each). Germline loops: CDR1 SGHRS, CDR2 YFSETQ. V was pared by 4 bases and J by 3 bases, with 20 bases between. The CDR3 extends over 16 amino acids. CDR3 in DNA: TGCGCCAGCAGCACCGGGACGACCGGTGCCTTCTACGAGCAGTACTTC. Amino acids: CASSTGTTGAFYEQYF.

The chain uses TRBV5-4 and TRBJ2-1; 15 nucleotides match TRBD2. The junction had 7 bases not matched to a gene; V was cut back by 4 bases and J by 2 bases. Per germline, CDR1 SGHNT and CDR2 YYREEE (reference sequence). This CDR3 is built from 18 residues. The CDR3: CASSPGGLAGGTYNEQFF. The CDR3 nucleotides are TGTGCCAGCAGCCCGGGAGGACTAGCGGGAGGGACCTACAATGAGCAGTTCTTC.

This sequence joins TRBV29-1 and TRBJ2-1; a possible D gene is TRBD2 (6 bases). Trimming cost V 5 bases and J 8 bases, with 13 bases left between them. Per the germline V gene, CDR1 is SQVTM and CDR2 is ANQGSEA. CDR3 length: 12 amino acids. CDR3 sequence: CSVIGSAYEQFF. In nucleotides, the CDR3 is TGCAGCGTTATCGGGAGCGCCTATGAGCAGTTCTTC.

Written as DNA, the CDR3 is TGCAGCGTTGTATCGGGGAGCGAAAAACTGTTTTTT. This codes for CSVVSGSEKLFF. This chain links TRBV29-1 with TRBJ1-4; D is undetermined. Germline V lookup: CDR1 SQVTM, CDR2 ANQGSEA. V shed 4 bases and J shed 8 bases, with 11 bases lying between them. The CDR3 is made up of 12 amino acids.

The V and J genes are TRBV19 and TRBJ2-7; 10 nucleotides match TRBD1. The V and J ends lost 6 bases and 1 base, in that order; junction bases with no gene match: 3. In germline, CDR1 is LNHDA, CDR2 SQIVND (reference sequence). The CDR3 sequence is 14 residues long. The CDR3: CASRGTGASYEQYF. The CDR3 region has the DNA TGTGCCAGTAGGGGGACAGGGGCTTCCTACGAGCAGTACTTC.

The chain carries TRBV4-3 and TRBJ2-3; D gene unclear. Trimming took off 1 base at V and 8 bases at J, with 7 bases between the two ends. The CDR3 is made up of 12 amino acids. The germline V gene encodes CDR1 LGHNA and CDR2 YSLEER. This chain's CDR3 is CASSQAKGTQYF. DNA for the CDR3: TGCGCCAGCAGCCAAGCAAAGGGTACGCAGTATTTT.

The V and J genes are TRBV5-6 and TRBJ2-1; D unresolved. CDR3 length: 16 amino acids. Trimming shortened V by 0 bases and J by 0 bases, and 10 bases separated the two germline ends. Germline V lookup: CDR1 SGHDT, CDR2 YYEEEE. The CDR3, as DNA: TGTGCCAGCAGCTTGGGATGGCGTTCCTCCTACAATGAGCAGTTCTTC. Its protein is CASSLGWRSSYNEQFF.

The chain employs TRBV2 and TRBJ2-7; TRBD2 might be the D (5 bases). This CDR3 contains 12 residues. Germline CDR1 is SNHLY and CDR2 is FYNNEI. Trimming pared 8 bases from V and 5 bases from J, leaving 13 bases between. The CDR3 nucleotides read TGTGCCAGCCGGGCCGGGAATCACGAGCAGTACTTC. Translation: CASRAGNHEQYF.

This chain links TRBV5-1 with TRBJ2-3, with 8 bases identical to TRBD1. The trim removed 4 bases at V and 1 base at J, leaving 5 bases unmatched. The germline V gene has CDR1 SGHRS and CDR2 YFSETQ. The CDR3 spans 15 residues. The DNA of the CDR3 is TGCGCCAGCAGCGTCGGGACAGGAGGCACAGATACGCAGTATTTT. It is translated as CASSVGTGGTDTQYF.

CDR3 region: CASRRDENEAFF. Here the CDR3 DNA reads TGTGCCAGCAGAAGGGATGAGAATGAAGCTTTCTTT. V usage is TRBV7-2 and J usage is TRBJ1-1; D uncertain. The CDR3 length is 12 residues. V was shortened by 6 bases and J by 7 bases, with 12 bases between the two germline ends. The germline CDR1 and CDR2 sequences are SGHTA and FQGNSA.

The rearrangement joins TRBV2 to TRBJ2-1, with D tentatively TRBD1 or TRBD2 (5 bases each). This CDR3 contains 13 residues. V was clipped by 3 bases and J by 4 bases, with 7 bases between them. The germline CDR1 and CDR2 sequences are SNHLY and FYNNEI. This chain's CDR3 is CASSDEGYNEQFF. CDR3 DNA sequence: TGTGCCAGCAGTGACGAGGGGTACAATGAGCAGTTCTTC. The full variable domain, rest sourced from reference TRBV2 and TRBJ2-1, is EPEVTQTPSHQVTQMGQEVILRCVPISNHLYFYWYRQILGQKVEFLVSFYNNEISEKSEIFDDQFSVERPDGSNFTLKIRSTKLEDSAMYFCASSDEGYNEQFFGPGTRLTVL.

The CDR3 sequence: CAISARGAIGEKLFF. CDR3 nucleotide sequence: TGTGCCATCAGTGCGAGGGGTGCGATCGGTGAAAAACTGTTTTTT. The rearrangement joins TRBV10-3 to TRBJ1-4, with TRBD1 as a possible D gene (5 bases). The CDR3 has 15 residues. In germline, CDR1 is ENHRY, CDR2 SYGVKD. Deletions cut 4 bases from V and 7 bases from J, with 16 bases between.

DNA for the CDR3: TGTGCCAGCAGCTTACTAGGGGACCCGTTATTGGAGCAGTACTTC. Translated: CASSLLGDPLLEQYF. The chain recombines TRBV11-2 with TRBJ2-7; perhaps D is TRBD1 or TRBD2 (5 bases each). Germline loops: CDR1 SGHAT, CDR2 FQNNGV. The CDR3 loop spans 15 amino acids. Trimming left V 2 bases short and J 7 bases short, with 18 bases between.